Following are 18 T cell receptor beta chains from one sample sequenced in a study of PD-1 blockade in classical Hodgkin lymphoma (dated by TCRdb to 2020 to 2022). The time point label of this sample denotes: cycle 1 day 1 (C1D1), immediately before nivolumab initiation. All trial patients had relapsed after autologous stem cell transplantation, with cohorts A, B and C differing in prior brentuximab vedotin exposure. CD8+ T cells were purified from thawed PBMCs by magnetic negative selection with a Miltenyi CD8+ T cell isolation kit. Library generation was performed with the immunoSEQ multiplex PCR assay. The table comes from immuneACCESS by way of TCRdb, which keeps in-frame sequences with V and J called. Part of the clones is missing from these tables; in studies checked, under half for an unresolved V gene and the rest for unknown reasons. The sample records over 25,000 clones, about 91% of which are singletons. The ten most abundant clones make up 6.5% to 7.5% of the sample.

The sample consisted of CD8+ T cells from blood, taken at baseline. Receptors were obtained from a human donor with classical Hodgkin lymphoma.

The V gene is TRBV5-6, the J gene TRBJ2-5; D is possibly TRBD2 (6 bases). Trimming took off 4 bases at V and 0 bases at J, with 13 bases between the two ends. CDR3 length: 15 residues. CDR1 is SGHDT and CDR2 is YYEEEE in the germline V gene. CDR3 bases: TGTGCCAGCAGCCGGGCCCGGGAGTACCAAGAGACCCAGTACTTC. This sequence encodes CASSRAREYQETQYF.

This chain links TRBV27 with TRBJ1-2, with D uncertain. The CDR3 spans 16 residues. Trimming removed 7 bases from V and 5 bases from J, with 23 bases in between. Germline V CDR1 and CDR2: MNHEY, SMNVEV (reference sequence). The CDR3 nucleotides are TGTGCCAGCAACTTAGAAGGCCCCCCCGTTGGGTATGGCTACACCTTC. This translates into CASNLEGPPVGYGYTF.

This clone was seen more than once but under ten times. V gene TRBV5-1 combines with J gene TRBJ2-7, with 11 bases aligning to TRBD1. Unmatched junction bases numbered 5, after V lost 5 bases and J lost 4 bases. CDR1 SGHRS and CDR2 YFSETQ come from the germline V gene. The CDR3 is 14 amino acids. The CDR3 reads CASRQDRGQYEQYF. The CDR3 DNA reads as TGCGCCAGCAGACAGGACAGGGGGCAATACGAGCAGTACTTC.

The rearrangement links TRBV9 to TRBJ2-4; 8 positions agree with TRBD1. This CDR3 has 13 amino acids. Germline V gene sequence: CDR1 SGDLS, CDR2 YYNGEE. The ends lost 4 bases at V and 7 bases at J; junction bases unmatched: 4. In DNA form, the CDR3 reads TGTGCCAGCAGCCCGAGGACAGGGAACATTCAGTACTTC. Translated: CASSPRTGNIQYF.

The count of this clone is one. At the DNA level, this CDR3 is encoded by other sequences in the same sample as well. The CDR3 region is CASSVELNTEAFF. The CDR3 DNA reads as TGTGCCAGCAGCGTAGAACTGAACACTGAAGCTTTCTTT. This sequence joins TRBV9 and TRBJ1-1; D is unresolved. Looked up from germline, CDR1 is SGDLS and CDR2 is YYNGEE. V was pared by 0 bases and J by 0 bases, with 3 bases between. The CDR3 runs 13 residues.

The rearrangement joins TRBV4-2 to TRBJ2-1, with D tentatively TRBD2 (5 bases). The CDR3 runs to 12 residues. V gave up 3 bases and J gave up 15 bases, with 15 bases separating them. Germline V CDR1 and CDR2: LGHNA, YNFKEQ. CDR3 residues: CASSHEGPKLFF. The CDR3 DNA reads TGTGCCAGCAGCCATGAGGGCCCAAAGTTGTTCTTC.

The chain recombines TRBV27 with TRBJ1-3; 10 nucleotides agree with TRBD1. Losses at the gene ends were 5 bases for V and 2 bases for J; bases not matched to a gene: 12. This CDR3 has 18 residues. Germline lookup yields CDR1 MNHEY and CDR2 SMNVEV (reference sequence). The CDR3 sequence is CASSTWTGGAGAGNTIYF. The CDR3 DNA follows: TGTGCCAGCAGTACCTGGACAGGGGGTGCGGGCGCTGGAAACACCATATATTTT.

The chain couples TRBV7-3 to TRBJ2-3, with D unresolved. V dropped 3 bases and J dropped 0 bases, with 10 bases sitting between them. The CDR3 is 15 amino acids. The germline V gene has CDR1 SGHTA and CDR2 FQGTGA. CDR3 nucleotides: TGTGCCAGCAGCTTCCGTGCAGCGAGCACAGATACGCAGTATTTT. Amino acid sequence: CASSFRAASTDTQYF.

The V gene is TRBV7-3, the J gene TRBJ2-1; TRBD2 aligns across 7 bases. CDR3 size: 15 residues. Germline V gives CDR1 SGHTA, CDR2 FQGTGA. The V gene end was trimmed by 2 bases and the J gene end by 5 bases; junction bases not matched to a gene: 6. CDR3 DNA: TGTGCCAGCAGCTTACCTAGCGGCAAGGACAATGAGCAGTTCTTC. The encoded protein is CASSLPSGKDNEQFF. The full variable domain, in which reference TRBV7-3 and TRBJ2-1 provide the parts outside the CDR3, is GAGVSQTPSNKVTEKGKYVELRCDPISGHTALYWYRQSLGQGPEFLIYFQGTGAADDSGLPNDRFFAVRPEGSVSTLKIQRTERGDSAVYLCASSLPSGKDNEQFFGPGTRLTVL.

The rearrangement links TRBV7-2 to TRBJ2-5, with D possibly matching TRBD1 (6 bases). Germline V gives CDR1 SGHTA, CDR2 FQGNSA. Deletions cut 5 bases from V and 3 bases from J, with 16 bases between. The CDR3 has 15 residues. CDR3 region: CASSLQGPGKETQYF. The CDR3 DNA follows: TGTGCCAGCAGCCTTCAGGGGCCGGGTAAAGAGACCCAGTACTTC.

This rearrangement joins TRBV5-1 to TRBJ2-1, with D hard to call. Germline values: CDR1 SGHRS, CDR2 YFSETQ. Trimming removed 4 bases from V and 8 bases from J, with 7 bases in between. The CDR3 consists of 11 residues. CDR3: CASSPNDEQFF. CDR3 bases: TGCGCCAGCAGCCCGAACGATGAGCAGTTCTTC.

The chain employs TRBV27 and TRBJ2-5; D gene unclear. V was pared by 6 bases and J by 3 bases, with 8 bases between. From germline, CDR1 is MNHEY and CDR2 SMNVEV (reference sequence). This CDR3 region has 12 residues. Here the CDR3 reads CASRLKKETQYF. The CDR3, as DNA: TGTGCCAGCAGGCTGAAGAAAGAGACCCAGTACTTC.

CDR3 sequence: CASSGPPVGYTF. DNA for the CDR3: TGTGCCAGCAGCGGCCCACCCGTGGGCTACACCTTC. The chain has TRBV9 and TRBJ1-2; D is unclear. The CDR3 is 12 amino acids. The germline gives CDR1 SGDLS, CDR2 YYNGEE. V lost 3 bases, J lost 8 bases, and 11 bases lay in between.

This chain connects TRBV28 to TRBJ1-2, with D perhaps TRBD1 (5 bases). Trimming removed 3 bases at V and 2 bases at J, with 7 bases between. Germline lookup yields CDR1 MDHEN and CDR2 SYDVKM. The CDR3 spans 13 residues. DNA of the CDR3: TGTGCCAGCAGTTTGGGACGGAACTATGGCTACACCTTC. Amino acids: CASSLGRNYGYTF.

This chain uses TRBV28 with TRBJ1-5, with 8 bases aligning to TRBD1. The CDR3 spans 15 residues. V was clipped by 1 base and J by 6 bases; unmatched bases: 5. Germline loops: CDR1 MDHEN, CDR2 SYDVKM. CDR3 loop: CASSLFQGAPQPQHF. The DNA of the CDR3 is TGTGCCAGCAGTTTATTCCAGGGGGCGCCTCAGCCCCAGCATTTT.

The chain employs TRBV10-1 and TRBJ2-2; D uncertain. Trimming left V 2 bases short and J 4 bases short, with 14 bases between. Germline CDR1 is WNHNN and CDR2 is SYGVQD (reference sequence). This CDR3 is 16 amino acids long. CDR3 in DNA: TGCGCCAGCAGTGAGCGGTGGGATCAAGGCACCGGGGAGCTGTTTTTT. Protein: CASSERWDQGTGELFF.

This rearrangement joins TRBV4-2 to TRBJ2-1; TRBD2 is a possible D gene (6 bases). Trimming removed 4 bases at V and 10 bases at J, with 23 bases between. From germline, CDR1 is LGHNA and CDR2 YNFKEQ. This CDR3 is 16 amino acids long. This CDR3 reads CASSLRGSGPIVEQFF. For the CDR3, the DNA is TGTGCCAGCAGCCTTCGGGGAAGCGGGCCAATCGTGGAGCAGTTCTTC.

The V call is TRBV6-5, the J call TRBJ2-3; maybe TRBD1 (5 bases). The CDR3 consists of 15 residues. The V gene's germline CDR1 is MNHEY and CDR2 SVGAGI. V lost 6 bases to trimming and J lost 5 bases, with 18 bases between them. CDR3 sequence: CASSTRDEGVDTQYF. DNA of the CDR3: TGTGCCAGCAGCACCAGGGATGAAGGGGTAGATACGCAGTATTTT.